These 25 T cell receptor beta chains came from one sample sequenced in a study of identifying expanded T cells in peripheral blood. Data came from immunoSEQ multiplex PCR; TCRdb stores just in-frame clones and leaves some out. The sample yields some 120,000 clones, roughly 82% seen once. The sequencing input was blood. Every receptor here comes from a person between 18 and 69 years old in good health.

The chain links TRBV7-9 to TRBJ1-4, with a tentative D call TRBD1 (6 bases). V lost 4 bases and J lost 8, with 11 bases in between. Germline CDR1 SEHNR, CDR2 FQNEAQ (reference sequence). This CDR3 region has 13 residues. The DNA of the CDR3 is TGTGCCAGCAGCTCACAGGGTTGGGAAAAACTGTTTTTT. It specifies CASSSQGWEKLFF.

This rearrangement joins TRBV5-8 to TRBJ1-1; D call uncertain. Germline CDR1 and CDR2: SGHTS and YDEGEE. The ends were cut back, 6 bases at V and 0 bases at J, with 9 bases in the middle. This CDR3 is built from 13 residues. CDR3 region: CASNALMNTEAFF. CDR3 nucleotides: TGTGCCAGCAATGCGTTGATGAACACTGAAGCTTTCTTT.

This chain links TRBV6-5 with TRBJ1-5, with 7 bases identical to TRBD1. J gave up 4 bases and V 8 bases, and 5 bases lay outside the gene matches. This CDR3 has 13 residues. The germline V gene has CDR1 MNHEY and CDR2 SVGAGI. DNA of the CDR3: TGTGCCAGCTCTAAGGGGGCTAATCAGCCCCAGCATTTT. This encodes CASSKGANQPQHF.

This clone has a single count. The chain employs TRBV4-3 and TRBJ1-2; unclear D gene. The CDR3 consists of 15 residues. CDR1 LGHNA and CDR2 YSLEER come from the germline V gene. The V end was cut by 0 bases, the J end by 7 bases, with 15 bases between. The DNA of the CDR3 is TGCGCCAGCAGCCAAGATCCCCGGGTGCAGGTTGGCTACACCTTC. Its protein is CASSQDPRVQVGYTF.

The genes are TRBV27 and TRBJ1-3; D is ambiguous. The V end lost 0 bases, the J end lost 1 base, and 4 bases lay between the germline ends. CDR3 length: 14 amino acids. Germline CDR1 is MNHEY and CDR2 is SMNVEV (reference sequence). The CDR3 loop is CASSLSASGNTIYF. As DNA, the CDR3 is TGTGCCAGCAGTTTATCAGCGTCTGGAAACACCATATATTTT.

The chain links TRBV5-6 to TRBJ2-7; 9 nucleotides line up with TRBD2. With 0 bases clipped from V and 10 bases from J, the junction kept 5 bases outside the gene matches. The CDR3 is made up of 13 amino acids. Germline V gene sequence: CDR1 SGHDT, CDR2 YYEEEE. The CDR3, as DNA: TGTGCCAGCAGCTTGGGTTTAGCGGGGGTCCAGTACTTC. It specifies CASSLGLAGVQYF. Variable domain in full (rest from reference TRBV5-6 and TRBJ2-7): DAGVTQSPTHLIKTRGQQVTLRCSPKSGHDTVSWYQQALGQGPQFIFQYYEEEERQRGNFPDRFSGHQFPNYSSELNVNALLLGDSALYLCASSLGLAGVQYFGPGTRLTVT.

The chain recombines TRBV11-1 with TRBJ1-3; 7 bases map to TRBD1. The length of the CDR3 is 14 residues. V was clipped by 7 bases and J by 4 bases; unmatched bases: 7. CDR1 and CDR2 from the germline V gene are SGHAT and FQDESV (reference sequence). The CDR3 DNA reads as TGTGCCAGCACCCCGGACAGGAGCGGAAACACCATATATTTT. Protein product: CASTPDRSGNTIYF. The full variable domain, rest sourced from reference TRBV11-1 and TRBJ1-3, is EAEVAQSPRYKITEKSQAVAFWCDPISGHATLYWYRQILGQGPELLVQFQDESVVDDSQLPKDRFSAERLKGVDSTLKIQPAELGDSAMYLCASTPDRSGNTIYFGEGSWLTVV.

V usage is TRBV25-1 and J usage is TRBJ2-7; D is ambiguous. Germline lookup yields CDR1 MGHDK and CDR2 SYGVNS. Trimming removed 6 bases from V and 4 bases from J, with 7 bases in between. The CDR3 covers 11 residues. The CDR3 here is CASRAGYEQYF. In nucleotides, the CDR3 is TGTGCCAGCAGGGCCGGGTACGAGCAGTACTTC.

This clone was seen only a few times. V usage is TRBV5-6 and J usage is TRBJ2-3, with D unclear. The CDR3 extends over 16 amino acids. With 4 bases removed from V and 0 bases from J, the gap between germline ends came to 15 bases. The germline gives CDR1 SGHDT, CDR2 YYEEEE. The CDR3 loop reads CASSPDGPTSTDTQYF. The CDR3, as DNA: TGTGCCAGCAGCCCGGACGGACCCACTAGCACAGATACGCAGTATTTT. Full variable domain (missing parts from reference TRBV5-6 and TRBJ2-3): DAGVTQSPTHLIKTRGQQVTLRCSPKSGHDTVSWYQQALGQGPQFIFQYYEEEERQRGNFPDRFSGHQFPNYSSELNVNALLLGDSALYLCASSPDGPTSTDTQYFGPGTRLTVL.

This clone was counted only a few times. The CDR3 is CASSSGTVGQPQHF. In DNA, the CDR3 is TGCGCCAGCAGCAGCGGGACAGTCGGTCAGCCCCAGCATTTT. This chain joins TRBV10-1 and TRBJ1-5, with 7 bases lining up with TRBD1. Germline V gives CDR1 WNHNN, CDR2 SYGVQD (reference sequence). The V gene end was trimmed by 6 bases and the J gene end by 6 bases; junction bases not matched to a gene: 8. The CDR3 is made up of 14 amino acids.

The chain uses TRBV5-1 and TRBJ2-1, with 7 positions matching TRBD2. The germline V gene encodes CDR1 SGHRS and CDR2 YFSETQ. This CDR3 contains 16 residues. V lost 3 bases, J lost 5 bases, and 11 bases stayed unmatched. CDR3 amino acids: CASSYLNTGGNNEQFF. CDR3 DNA: TGCGCCAGCAGCTATCTTAATACGGGGGGTAACAATGAGCAGTTCTTC.

The genes are TRBV29-1 and TRBJ1-1, with 7 bases that match TRBD1. Germline-derived CDR1 and CDR2 are SQVTM and ANQGSEA. V was clipped by 7 bases and J by 0 bases; unmatched bases: 8. The CDR3 covers 14 residues. CDR3 amino acids: CSAAGQTMNTEAFF. As DNA, the CDR3 is TGCAGCGCTGCGGGACAGACCATGAACACTGAAGCTTTCTTT. Full variable domain (outside the CDR3, taken from reference TRBV29-1 and TRBJ1-1): SAVISQKPSRDICQRGTSLTIQCQVDSQVTMMFWYRQQPGQSLTLIATANQGSEATYESGFVIDKFPISRPNLTFSTLTVSNMSPEDSSIYLCSAAGQTMNTEAFFGQGTRLTVV.

The chain carries TRBV7-6 and TRBJ2-1; 12 positions agree with TRBD1. This CDR3 is built from 15 residues. Germline V gene sequence: CDR1 SGHVS, CDR2 FNYEAQ. V was pared by 10 bases and J by 4 bases, with 8 bases of the junction left unmatched. The CDR3 bases are TGTGCCACCCAACCGGGACAGGGGGCTTACAATGAGCAGTTCTTC. Its translation: CATQPGQGAYNEQFF.

V and J are TRBV7-8 and TRBJ2-7; D gene unclear. The CDR3 covers 14 residues. The germline V gene has CDR1 SGHVS and CDR2 FQNEAQ. V lost 11 bases and J lost 2, with 19 bases in between. As DNA, the CDR3 is TGTGCCTCCTCAAAAGATTTAGGACCCTACGAGCAGTACTTC. Its translation: CASSKDLGPYEQYF.

The count of this clone is one. The chain combines TRBV11-2 with TRBJ1-1; D not resolved. With 1 base removed from V and 4 bases from J, the gap between germline ends came to 16 bases. The CDR3 extends over 16 amino acids. Germline lookup yields CDR1 SGHAT and CDR2 FQNNGV. CDR3 region: CASSLVRPGPVTEAFF. CDR3 nucleotide sequence: TGTGCCAGCAGCTTAGTTCGGCCAGGTCCGGTCACTGAAGCTTTCTTT.

The chain carries TRBV30 and TRBJ1-6; D is perhaps TRBD1 (5 bases). Per germline, CDR1 GTSNPN and CDR2 SVGIG (reference sequence). V gave up 2 bases and J gave up 10 bases, with 15 bases separating them. This CDR3 has 14 residues. The CDR3 reads CAWSTPPRDSPLHF. In DNA form, the CDR3 reads TGTGCCTGGAGTACTCCTCCCAGGGACTCACCCCTCCACTTT. The entire variable domain, with the rest obtained from reference TRBV30 and TRBJ1-6, is as follows: SQTIHQWPATLVQPVGSPLSLECTVEGTSNPNLYWYRQAAGRGLQLLFYSVGIGQISSEVPQNLSASRPQDRQFILSSKKLLLSDSGFYLCAWSTPPRDSPLHFGNGTRLTVT.

The chain links TRBV2 to TRBJ1-6, with D possibly being TRBD1 (6 bases). The CDR3 is 14 residues long. V was clipped by 6 bases and J by 5 bases, with 11 bases between them. CDR1 is SNHLY, CDR2 FYNNEI, per germline. CDR3 protein: CASRLTGNNSPLHF. The CDR3 nucleotides read TGTGCCAGCAGGCTTACAGGGAATAATTCACCCCTCCACTTT.

The chain uses TRBV7-9 and TRBJ1-2, with 7 bases aligning to TRBD1. The V segment lost 1 base and the J segment 0 bases; nucleotides outside the gene matches: 5. CDR1 and CDR2 (germline): SEHNR, FQNEAQ (reference sequence). There are 16 residues in the CDR3. The chain's CDR3 is CASSLGTGVTNYGYTF. CDR3 DNA: TGTGCCAGCAGCTTAGGCACAGGGGTGACTAACTATGGCTACACCTTC.

The rearrangement uses TRBV4-3 and TRBJ2-2; 11 positions match TRBD2. V shed 3 bases, J shed 3 bases, and the junction held 3 bases outside the gene matches. CDR1 is LGHNA and CDR2 is YSLEER in the germline V gene. The CDR3 sequence is 16 residues long. The CDR3 DNA reads TGCGCCAGCAGCCACGGGACTAGCGGTTACACCGGGGAGCTGTTTTTT. Translating it yields CASSHGTSGYTGELFF.

The chain is built from TRBV6-1 and TRBJ1-1; no definite D call. V was clipped by 6 bases and J by 8 bases, with 13 bases between them. Germline loops: CDR1 MNHNS, CDR2 SASEGT. The CDR3 contains 12 residues. The CDR3 protein is CASSHPGAEAFF. In DNA, the CDR3 is TGTGCCAGCAGCCATCCGGGAGCCGAAGCTTTCTTT.

The genes are TRBV6-5 and TRBJ1-5; TRBD1 aligns across 9 bases. CDR1 and CDR2 (germline): MNHEY, SVGAGI. The CDR3 length is 13 residues. After removal of 7 bases from V and 7 bases from J, the junction contained 5 bases not matched to a gene. CDR3 residues: CASNRGQGQPQHF. In DNA form, the CDR3 reads TGTGCCAGCAACAGGGGGCAAGGGCAGCCCCAGCATTTT.

The J gene is TRBJ2-1, the V gene TRBV6-5, with a tentative D call TRBD2 (5 bases). Germline V lookup: CDR1 MNHEY, CDR2 SVGAGI. Trimming removed 5 bases from V and 0 bases from J, with 11 bases in between. There are 15 residues in the CDR3. CDR3 amino acids: CASSPNAGSYNEQFF. DNA of the CDR3: TGTGCCAGCAGTCCTAATGCGGGCTCCTACAATGAGCAGTTCTTC.

The table lists this clone with a count of one. Other DNA variants within this sample encode the same CDR3. This chain uses TRBV4-3 with TRBJ1-2, with a tentative D call TRBD1 (6 bases). The CDR3 sequence is 15 residues long. Per the germline V gene, CDR1 is LGHNA and CDR2 is YSLEER. Deletions cut 1 base from V and 3 bases from J, with 12 bases between. The CDR3 DNA follows: TGCGCCAGCAGCCAAGGGACGGGGACATACTATGGCTACACCTTC. Translation: CASSQGTGTYYGYTF.

V usage is TRBV19 and J usage is TRBJ2-1; 13 bases align to TRBD2. Germline CDR1 is LNHDA and CDR2 is SQIVND (reference sequence). CDR3 length: 15 residues. After removal of 2 bases from V and 6 bases from J, the junction contained 1 base not matched to a gene. DNA of the CDR3: TGTGCCAGTAGTATAAGACTAGCGGGGGGCAATGAGCAGTTCTTC. Protein sequence: CASSIRLAGGNEQFF. The full variable domain, its missing parts supplied by reference TRBV19 and TRBJ2-1, is DGGITQSPKYLFRKEGQNVTLSCEQNLNHDAMYWYRQDPGQGLRLIYYSQIVNDFQKGDIAEGYSVSREKKESFPLTVTSAQKNPTAFYLCASSIRLAGGNEQFFGPGTRLTVL.

The chain recombines TRBV18 with TRBJ1-2; D is uncertain. Trimming left V 6 bases short and J 1 base short, with 18 bases between. Germline values: CDR1 KGHSH, CDR2 LQKENI. This CDR3 region has 16 residues. CDR3 bases: TGTGCCAGCTCTCCTCTTCAGAGGTCGTATAACTATGGCTACACCTTC. It is translated as CASSPLQRSYNYGYTF.